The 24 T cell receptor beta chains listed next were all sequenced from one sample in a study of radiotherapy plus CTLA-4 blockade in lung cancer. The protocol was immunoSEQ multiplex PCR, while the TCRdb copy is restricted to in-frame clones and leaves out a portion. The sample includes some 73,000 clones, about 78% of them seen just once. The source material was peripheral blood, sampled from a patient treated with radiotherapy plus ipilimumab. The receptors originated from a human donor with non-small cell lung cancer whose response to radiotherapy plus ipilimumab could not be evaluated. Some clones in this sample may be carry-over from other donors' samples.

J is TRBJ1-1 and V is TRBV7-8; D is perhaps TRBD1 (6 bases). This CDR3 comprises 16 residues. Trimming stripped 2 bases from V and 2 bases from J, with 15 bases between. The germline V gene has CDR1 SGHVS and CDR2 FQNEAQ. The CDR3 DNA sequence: TGTGCCAGCAGCTTATGGCTCTCAGGGGCTAACACTGAAGCTTTCTTT. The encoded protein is CASSLWLSGANTEAFF.

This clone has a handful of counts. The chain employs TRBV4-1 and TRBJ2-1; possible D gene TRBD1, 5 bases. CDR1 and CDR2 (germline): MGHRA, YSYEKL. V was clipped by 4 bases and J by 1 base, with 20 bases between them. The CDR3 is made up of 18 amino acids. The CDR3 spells CASSPAPARVGSYNEQFF. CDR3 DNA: TGCGCCAGCAGCCCCGCGCCTGCCAGGGTGGGGTCCTACAATGAGCAGTTCTTC.

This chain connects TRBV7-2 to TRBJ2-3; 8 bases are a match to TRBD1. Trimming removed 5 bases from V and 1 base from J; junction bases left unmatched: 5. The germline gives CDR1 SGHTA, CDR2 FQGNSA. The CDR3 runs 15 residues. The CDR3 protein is CASSPGTGRTDTQYF. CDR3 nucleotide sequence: TGTGCCAGCAGCCCGGGGACAGGTCGCACAGATACGCAGTATTTT.

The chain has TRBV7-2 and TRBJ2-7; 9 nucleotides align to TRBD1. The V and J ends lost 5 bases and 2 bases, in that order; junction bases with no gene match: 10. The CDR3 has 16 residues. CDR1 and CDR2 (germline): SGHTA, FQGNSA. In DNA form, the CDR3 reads TGTGCCAGCAGCCCCCGGACAGGGGTGAGACCCTACGAGCAGTACTTC. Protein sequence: CASSPRTGVRPYEQYF.

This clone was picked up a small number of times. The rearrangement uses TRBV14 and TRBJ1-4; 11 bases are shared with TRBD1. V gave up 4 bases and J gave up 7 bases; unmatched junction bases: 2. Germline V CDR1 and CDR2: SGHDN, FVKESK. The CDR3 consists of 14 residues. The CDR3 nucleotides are TGTGCCAGCAGCCCGGGGACAGGGGGTGAAAAACTGTTTTTT. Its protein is CASSPGTGGEKLFF.

CDR3 bases: TGCGCCAGCAGCCAACTCGCGAGCGGGCTATCCTACGAGCAGTACTTC. Its translation is CASSQLASGLSYEQYF. The rearrangement links TRBV4-1 to TRBJ2-7; perhaps TRBD2 as D (6 bases). This CDR3 comprises 16 residues. In germline, CDR1 is MGHRA, CDR2 YSYEKL. Trimming stripped 2 bases from V and 1 base from J, with 15 bases between.

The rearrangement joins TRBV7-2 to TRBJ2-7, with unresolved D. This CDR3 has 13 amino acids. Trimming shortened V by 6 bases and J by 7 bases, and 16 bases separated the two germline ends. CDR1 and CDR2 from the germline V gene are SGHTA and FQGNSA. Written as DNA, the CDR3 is TGTGCCAGCAGGGTCGGAGCCTATGGGGAGCAGTACTTC. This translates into CASRVGAYGEQYF.

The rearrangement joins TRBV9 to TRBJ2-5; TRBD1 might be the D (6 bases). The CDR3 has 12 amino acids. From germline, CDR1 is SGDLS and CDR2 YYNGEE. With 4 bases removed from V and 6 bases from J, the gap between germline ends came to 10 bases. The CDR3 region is CASSRGGQTQYF. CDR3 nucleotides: TGTGCCAGCAGCAGAGGGGGTCAGACCCAGTACTTC.

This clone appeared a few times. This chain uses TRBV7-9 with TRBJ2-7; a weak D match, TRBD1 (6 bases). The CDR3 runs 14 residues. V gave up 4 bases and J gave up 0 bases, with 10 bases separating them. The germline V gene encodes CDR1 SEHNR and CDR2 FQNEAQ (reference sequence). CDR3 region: CASSSRDNSYEQYF. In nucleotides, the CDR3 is TGTGCCAGCAGCTCCCGGGACAACTCCTACGAGCAGTACTTC.

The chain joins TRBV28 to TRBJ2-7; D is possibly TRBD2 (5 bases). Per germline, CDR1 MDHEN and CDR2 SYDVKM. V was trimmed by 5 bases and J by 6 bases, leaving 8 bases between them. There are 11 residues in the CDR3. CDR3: CASSRTVEQYF. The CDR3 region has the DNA TGTGCCAGCAGTAGGACTGTCGAGCAGTACTTC.

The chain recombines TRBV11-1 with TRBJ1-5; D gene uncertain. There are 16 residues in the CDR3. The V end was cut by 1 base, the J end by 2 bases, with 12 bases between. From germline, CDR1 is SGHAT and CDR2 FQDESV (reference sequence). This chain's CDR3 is CASSLETGKRNQPQHF. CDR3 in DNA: TGTGCCAGCAGCTTAGAGACGGGAAAACGCAATCAGCCCCAGCATTTT.

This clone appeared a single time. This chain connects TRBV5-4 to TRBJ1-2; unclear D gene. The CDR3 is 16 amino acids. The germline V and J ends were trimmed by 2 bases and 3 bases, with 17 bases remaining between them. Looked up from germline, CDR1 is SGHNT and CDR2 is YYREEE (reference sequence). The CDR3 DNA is TGTGCCAGCAGCTTAGGGCCCAGAAATAGCGACTATGGCTACACCTTC. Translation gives CASSLGPRNSDYGYTF. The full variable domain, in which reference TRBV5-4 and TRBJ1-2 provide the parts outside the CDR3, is ETGVTQSPTHLIKTRGQQVTLRCSSQSGHNTVSWYQQALGQGPQFIFQYYREEENGRGNFPPRFSGLQFPNYSSELNVNALELDDSALYLCASSLGPRNSDYGYTFGSGTRLTVV.

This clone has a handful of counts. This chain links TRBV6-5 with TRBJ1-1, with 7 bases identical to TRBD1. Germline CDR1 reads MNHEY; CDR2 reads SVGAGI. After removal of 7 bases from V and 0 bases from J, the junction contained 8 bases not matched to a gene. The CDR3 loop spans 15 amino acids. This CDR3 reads CASNLGQFMNTEAFF. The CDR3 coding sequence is TGTGCCAGCAACCTGGGACAGTTCATGAACACTGAAGCTTTCTTT.

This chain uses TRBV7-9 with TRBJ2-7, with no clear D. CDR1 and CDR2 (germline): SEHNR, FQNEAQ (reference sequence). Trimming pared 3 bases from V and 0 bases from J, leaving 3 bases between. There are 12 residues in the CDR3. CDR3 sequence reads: CASSFGSYEQYF. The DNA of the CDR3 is TGTGCCAGCAGCTTCGGCTCCTACGAGCAGTACTTC.

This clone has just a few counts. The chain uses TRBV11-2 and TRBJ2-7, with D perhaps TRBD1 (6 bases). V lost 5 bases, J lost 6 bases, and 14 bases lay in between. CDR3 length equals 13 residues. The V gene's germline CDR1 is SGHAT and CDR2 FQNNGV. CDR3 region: CASSTGTQSEQYF. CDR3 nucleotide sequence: TGTGCCAGCAGCACAGGGACCCAAAGCGAGCAGTACTTC.

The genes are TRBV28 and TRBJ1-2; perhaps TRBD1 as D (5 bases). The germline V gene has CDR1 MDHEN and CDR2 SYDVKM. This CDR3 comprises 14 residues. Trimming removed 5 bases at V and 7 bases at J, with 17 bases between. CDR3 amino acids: CASSMGGDARGYTF. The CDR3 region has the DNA TGTGCCAGCAGTATGGGCGGGGACGCTCGTGGCTACACCTTC.

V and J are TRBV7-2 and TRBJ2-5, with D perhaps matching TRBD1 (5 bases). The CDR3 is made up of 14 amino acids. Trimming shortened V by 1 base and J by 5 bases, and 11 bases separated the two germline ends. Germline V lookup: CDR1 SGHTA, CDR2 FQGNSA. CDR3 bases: TGTGCCAGCAGCTTAGGCCCCAAGGGGGAGACCCAGTACTTC. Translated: CASSLGPKGETQYF.

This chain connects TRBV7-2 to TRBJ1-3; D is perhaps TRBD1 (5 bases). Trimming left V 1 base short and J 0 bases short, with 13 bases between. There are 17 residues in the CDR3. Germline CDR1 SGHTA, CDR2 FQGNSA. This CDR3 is CASSLESNRYSGNTIYF. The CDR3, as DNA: TGTGCCAGCAGCTTAGAGTCCAACAGGTACTCTGGAAACACCATATATTTT.

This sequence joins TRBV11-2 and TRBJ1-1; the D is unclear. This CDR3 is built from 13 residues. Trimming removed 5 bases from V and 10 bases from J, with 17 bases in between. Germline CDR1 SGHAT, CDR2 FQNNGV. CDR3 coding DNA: TGTGCCAGCAGCACTGCGGGCCATTTGGGAGCTTTCTTT. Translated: CASSTAGHLGAFF.

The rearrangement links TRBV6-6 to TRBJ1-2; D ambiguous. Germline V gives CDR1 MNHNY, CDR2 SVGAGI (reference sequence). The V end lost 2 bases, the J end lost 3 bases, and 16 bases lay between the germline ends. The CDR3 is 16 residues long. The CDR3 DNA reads TGTGCCAGCAGTTACGGTCGCCCCTCTGGCTACTATGGCTACACCTTC. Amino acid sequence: CASSYGRPSGYYGYTF.

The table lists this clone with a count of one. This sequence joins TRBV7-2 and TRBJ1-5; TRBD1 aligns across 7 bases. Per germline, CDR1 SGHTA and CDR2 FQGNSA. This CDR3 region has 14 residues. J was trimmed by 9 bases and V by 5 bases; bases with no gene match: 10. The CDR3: CASSPTGARGPQHF. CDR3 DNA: TGTGCCAGCAGCCCCACAGGGGCTCGGGGGCCCCAGCATTTT.

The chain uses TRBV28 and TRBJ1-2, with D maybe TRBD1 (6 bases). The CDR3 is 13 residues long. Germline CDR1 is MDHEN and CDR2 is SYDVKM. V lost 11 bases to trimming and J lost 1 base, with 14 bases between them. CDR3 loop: CALGGADNYGYTF. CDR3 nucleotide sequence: TGTGCCTTGGGGGGGGCGGATAACTATGGCTACACCTTC.

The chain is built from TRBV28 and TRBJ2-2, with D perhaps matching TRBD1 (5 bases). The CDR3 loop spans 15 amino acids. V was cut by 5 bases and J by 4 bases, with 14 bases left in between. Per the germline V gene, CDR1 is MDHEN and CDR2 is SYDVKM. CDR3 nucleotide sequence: TGTGCCAGCAGTCCCACCCAGGGTTCCACCGGGGAGCTGTTTTTT. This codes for CASSPTQGSTGELFF.

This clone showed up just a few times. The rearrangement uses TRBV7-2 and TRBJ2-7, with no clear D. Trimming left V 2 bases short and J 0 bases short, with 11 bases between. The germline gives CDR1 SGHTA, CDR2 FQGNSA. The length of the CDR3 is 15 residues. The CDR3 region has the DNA TGTGCCAGCAGCTTATCTTCGACAAACTCCTACGAGCAGTACTTC. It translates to CASSLSSTNSYEQYF.